This TCR beta chain comes out of a study of blood T cell repertoires in COVID-19. Study information: Acute and convalescent COVID-19 samples came from the United States, Italy and Spain.

The CDR3 runs 15 residues. Germline lookup yields CDR1 MNHNY and CDR2 SVGAGI (reference sequence). Germline trimming cut 2 bases from V and 3 bases from J; bases unmatched to any gene: 2. In its sample, this clone was seen a few times. Method: immunoSEQ multiplex PCR; TCRdb's copy keeps in-frame clones and lacks some. The data contain under 9,500 clones, 80% to 90% of them singletons. V usage is TRBV6-6 and J usage is TRBJ2-7, with TRBD2 identical over 12 bases. Sequencing was performed on peripheral blood. This TCR was recovered from a human donor in a cohort sampled during active COVID-19. CDR3 residues: CASSYGLAGFYEQYF. CDR3 coding DNA: TGTGCCAGCAGTTACGGACTAGCGGGATTCTACGAGCAGTACTTC.